The 10 T cell receptor beta chains reported below all come from one sample, sequenced in a study of tumor-infiltrating lymphocytes in primary liver carcinoma. The authors made TCR beta cDNA from 450 to 600 ng total RNA with a constant-region primer. Libraries for TCR beta were built through three nested multiplex PCR rounds, which together made up a slightly modified ARM-PCR procedure. Two initial PCR rounds of roughly 10 cycles each paired TRBV1-TRBV30 forward primers with a C-beta reverse primer. MiXCR, applied by TCRdb to the multiplex PCR reads, yields one record per CDR3 protein. This sample yields about 200,000 distinct CDR3 sequences, of which approximately 65% are seen a single time; 6% to 8.5% belongs to the top ten. Unsorted whole blood yielded blood RNA, and germline DNA was extracted as well. The sequenced material came from peripheral blood. These receptors came from a woman aged 60-75 years with primary liver carcinoma and hepatitis B virus infection.

About this clonotype itself: One end of the junction fails to match germline, which may point to a read error. The chain has TRBV29-1 and TRBJ2-1; D gene uncertain. This CDR3 is 11 amino acids long. Germline values: CDR1 SQVTM, CDR2 ANQGSEA. The CDR3 here is CSVERYSEQFF. In DNA form, the CDR3 reads TGCAGCGTTGAAAGGTACAGTGAGCAGTTCTTT.

As concerns this clonotype: The conserved final phenylalanine or tryptophan is absent from the CDR3, which likely points to a read error. J is TRBJ2-5 and V is TRBV4-2; D is uncertain. Germline assignment: CDR1 LGHNA and CDR2 YNFKEQ. The CDR3 is 15 amino acids. The CDR3 loop reads CASIQDQTGQETQYS. CDR3 DNA sequence: TGTGCCAGCATCCAAGATCAGACTGGCCAAGAGACCCAGTACTCC.

To note about this clonotype: The CDR3 ends on some other residue instead of the conserved phenylalanine or tryptophan, so this is likely a read error. The gene calls are TRBV4-1 and TRBJ1-1; D possibly corresponds to TRBD1 (6 bases). The length of the CDR3 is 15 residues. Trimming stripped 5 bases from V and 3 bases from J, with 16 bases between. Germline V gene sequence: CDR1 MGHRA, CDR2 YSYEKL. CDR3 sequence reads: CASSRSWGQDTEAFL. CDR3 coding DNA: TGCGCCAGCAGCAGATCATGGGGGCAGGACACTGAAGCTTTCCTC.

The V call is TRBV20-1, the J call TRBJ2-7; 11 bases align to TRBD2. The CDR3 runs 17 residues. Trimming cost V 0 bases and J 4 bases; bases outside gene matches: 11. CDR1 is DFQATT, CDR2 SNEGSKA, per germline (reference sequence). The CDR3 loop is CSARDPTGTSGPYEQYF. DNA of the CDR3: TGCAGTGCTAGAGACCCGACCGGGACTAGCGGACCTTACGAGCAGTACTTC.

This clonotype was detected many times. The V gene is TRBV28, the J gene TRBJ1-2; D remains ambiguous. Germline V CDR1 and CDR2: MDHEN, SYDVKM. Trimming cost V 6 bases and J 5 bases, with 10 bases left between them. The CDR3 loop spans 12 amino acids. CDR3 sequence: CASSFLGYGYTF. As DNA, the CDR3 is TGTGCCAGCAGCTTCTTGGGGTATGGCTACACCTTC.

This chain uses TRBV19 with TRBJ1-2; the D is unclear. CDR1 is LNHDA and CDR2 is SQIVND in the germline V gene (reference sequence). The length of the CDR3 is 13 residues. V gave up 4 bases and J gave up 2 bases, with 8 bases separating them. Here the CDR3 reads CASSKAGNYGYTF. CDR3 DNA sequence: TGTGCCAGTAGTAAAGCAGGAAACTATGGCTACACCTTC.

The sample holds many counts of this clonotype. The chain joins TRBV29-1 to TRBJ2-1; D is perhaps TRBD1 (6 bases). The CDR3 has 16 amino acids. CDR1 is SQVTM and CDR2 is ANQGSEA in the germline V gene. V dropped 5 bases and J dropped 4 bases, with 21 bases sitting between them. The CDR3 DNA reads TGCAGCGTTACGGACAGTTTAACTTCGGCGTACAATGAGCAGTTCTTC. It encodes CSVTDSLTSAYNEQFF.

A remark on this clonotype: A much larger clone sits a single nucleotide away, making a read error possible. The V call is TRBV5-5, the J call TRBJ2-7, with D perhaps matching TRBD2 (5 bases). The ends were cut back, 4 bases at V and 7 bases at J, with 12 bases in the middle. Germline loops: CDR1 SGHKS, CDR2 YYEKEE (reference sequence). The CDR3 runs 12 residues. CDR3 loop: CASSREIAEQYF. In DNA, the CDR3 is TGTGCCAGCAGCAGGGAGATCGCGGAGCAGTACTTC.

The table lists this clonotype with a count of one. With a much larger clone just one base away, this may be a read error. The chain has TRBV5-1 and TRBJ2-7, with 9 nucleotides matching TRBD2. Germline CDR1 is SGHRS and CDR2 is YFSETQ. The CDR3 is 15 amino acids. The CDR3 region is CANSALAGGPGEQYF. The CDR3 DNA reads TGCGCCAACAGCGCGTTGGCGGGAGGGCCGGGTGAGCAGTACTTC.

A note on this clonotype: A read error may explain this, as a much larger clone is one base away. The rearrangement joins TRBV7-9 to TRBJ2-3; no clear D. V was trimmed by 8 bases and J by 4 bases, leaving 19 bases between them. This CDR3 spans 15 amino acids. Germline V lookup: CDR1 SEHNR, CDR2 FQNEAQ (reference sequence). As DNA, the CDR3 is TGTGCCAGCGGCCGCTTAGCCGGCGTCTCAGATACGCAGTATTTT. Protein: CASGRLAGVSDTQYF. Full variable domain (outside the CDR3, taken from reference TRBV7-9 and TRBJ2-3): DTGVSQNPRHKITKRGQNVTFRCDPISEHNRLYWYRQTLGQGPEFLTYFQNEAQLEKSRLLSDRFSAERPKGSFSTLEIQRTEQGDSAMYLCASGRLAGVSDTQYFGPGTRLTVL.